These T cell receptor beta chains were read from a single sample in a study of shared clonotypes between healthy human individuals. This table comes from immunoSEQ multiplex PCR, and its TCRdb copy is limited to in-frame clones, with some not included. The sample has about 1.5 million clones; over 95% are singletons. Sequenced input: naive CD4+ T cells sorted from blood. The source of these receptors is a man younger than 40 in good health. Each CDR3 is given with its conserved first and last residue. D genes are given only for firm matches. Where a row states a size, it is once, few, many or the class of an expanded clone; other rows omit it.

TRBV7-8	NA	NA	TRBJ2-7	CASSPRDSGAEQYF	TGTGCCAGCAGCCCACGGGACTCTGGAGCCGAGCAGTACTTC
TRBV10-3	NA	NA	TRBJ2-7	CAISGRGEQYF	TGTGCCATCAGTGGAAGAGGGGAGCAGTACTTC
TRBV5-1	NA	NA	TRBJ1-5	CASSLGMGNQPQHF	TGCGCCAGCAGCCTCGGGATGGGCAATCAGCCCCAGCATTTT
TRBV19	NA	NA	TRBJ1-4	CASNGLGLNEKLFF	TGTGCCAGTAACGGACTGGGCCTTAATGAAAAACTGTTTTTT
TRBV6-1	NA	NA	TRBJ2-7	CASSEFGDLYEQYF	TGTGCCAGCAGTGAATTTGGAGATCTCTACGAGCAGTACTTC
TRBV6-4	TRBD2	NA	TRBJ2-1	CASSDGGRGNEQFF	TGTGCCAGCAGTGACGGCGGGAGGGGTAATGAGCAGTTCTTC
TRBV6-5	NA	NA	TRBJ2-7	CASSRWRAVPYEQYF	TGTGCCAGCAGTCGATGGAGGGCAGTACCCTACGAGCAGTACTTC
TRBV6-1	NA	NA	TRBJ1-5	CATSNASNQPQHF	TGTGCCACCTCTAACGCCAGCAATCAGCCCCAGCATTTT
TRBV30	NA	NA	TRBJ2-1	CAWNSAWRGGEQFF	TGTGCCTGGAATTCGGCTTGGAGGGGTGGTGAGCAGTTCTTC
TRBV7-9	TRBD2	once	TRBJ2-7	CASSSSGLSWEQYF	TGTGCCAGCAGCTCCTCGGGACTATCGTGGGAGCAGTACTTC
TRBV5-4	NA	NA	TRBJ2-3	CASSLERKPTDTQYF	TGTGCCAGCAGCTTGGAACGGAAACCCACAGATACGCAGTATTTT
TRBV9	TRBD1	NA	TRBJ1-1	CASSVGQVTGEKNTEAFF	TGTGCCAGCAGCGTAGGACAAGTGACAGGGGAAAAGAACACTGAAGCTTTCTTT
TRBV28	NA	once	TRBJ1-4	CASQWAGGQKLFF	TGTGCCAGTCAGTGGGCCGGGGGCCAAAAACTGTTTTTT
TRBV7-6	NA	NA	TRBJ2-7	CASSSTSDRTYEQYF	TGTGCCAGCAGCTCCACATCGGACAGAACCTACGAGCAGTACTTC
TRBV10-2	TRBD2	NA	TRBJ2-1	CASSTSGSHNEQFF	TGCGCCAGTTCCACTAGCGGGAGTCACAATGAGCAGTTCTTC
TRBV7-9	NA	NA	TRBJ2-5	CATGRTETQYF	TGTGCCACCGGAAGGACTGAGACCCAGTACTTC
TRBV30	NA	NA	TRBJ2-3	CAWSVGSRSTDTQYF	TGTGCCTGGAGTGTAGGTAGCCGAAGCACAGATACGCAGTATTTT
TRBV5-1	TRBD1	few	TRBJ2-7	CASSLGTGEEQYF	TGCGCCAGCAGCTTGGGGACAGGTGAGGAGCAGTACTTC
TRBV9	TRBD1	NA	TRBJ2-7	CASSVGDRGLSAYEQYF	TGTGCCAGCAGCGTAGGGGACAGGGGGCTTTCGGCCTACGAGCAGTACTTC
TRBV13	NA	NA	TRBJ2-7	CASSFSTDYPTSYEQYF	TGTGCCAGCAGCTTTTCGACGGACTACCCAACTTCCTACGAGCAGTACTTC
TRBV7-7	TRBD2	NA	TRBJ2-5	CASSPWLVAGDKKTQYF	TGTGCCAGCAGCCCGTGGTTGGTAGCGGGAGACAAAAAGACCCAGTACTTC
TRBV28	NA	NA	TRBJ2-3	CASSYYSLSTDTQYF	TGTGCCAGCAGTTACTACAGCCTTAGCACAGATACGCAGTATTTT
TRBV5-4	TRBD1	NA	TRBJ2-7	CASSPGQGGAGEQYF	TGTGCCAGCAGCCCGGGACAGGGTGGGGCGGGCGAGCAGTACTTC
TRBV5-8	TRBD1	few	TRBJ2-5	CASSLLGQGVGETQYF	TGTGCCAGCAGCTTGTTGGGACAGGGGGTTGGAGAGACCCAGTACTTC
TRBV6-6	NA	NA	TRBJ1-1	CASKKTPNTEAFF	TGTGCCAGCAAAAAGACCCCGAACACTGAAGCTTTCTTT
TRBV19	NA	few	TRBJ1-2	CASSEVRGHGYTF	TGTGCCAGTAGTGAAGTCAGGGGACATGGCTACACCTTC
TRBV5-1	TRBD1	NA	TRBJ1-2	CASRPQGTSDGYTF	TGCGCCAGCCGCCCACAGGGGACTAGTGATGGCTACACCTTC